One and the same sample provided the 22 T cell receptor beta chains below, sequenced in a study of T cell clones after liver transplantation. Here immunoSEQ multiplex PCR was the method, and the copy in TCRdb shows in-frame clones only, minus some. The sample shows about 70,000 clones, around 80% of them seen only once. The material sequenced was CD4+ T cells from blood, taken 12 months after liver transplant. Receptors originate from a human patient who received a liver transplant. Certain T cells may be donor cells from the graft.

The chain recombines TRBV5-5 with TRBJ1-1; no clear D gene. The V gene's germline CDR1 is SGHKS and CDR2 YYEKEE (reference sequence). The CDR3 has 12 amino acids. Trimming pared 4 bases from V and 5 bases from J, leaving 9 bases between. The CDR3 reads CASSQGRTEAFF. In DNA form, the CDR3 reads TGTGCCAGCAGCCAAGGGCGGACTGAAGCTTTCTTT.

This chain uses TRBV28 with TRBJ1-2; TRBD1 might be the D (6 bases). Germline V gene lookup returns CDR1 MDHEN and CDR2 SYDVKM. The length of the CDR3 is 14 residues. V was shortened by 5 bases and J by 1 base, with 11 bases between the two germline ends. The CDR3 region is CASSRTVINYGYTF. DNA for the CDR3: TGTGCCAGCAGTCGGACAGTGATTAACTATGGCTACACCTTC.

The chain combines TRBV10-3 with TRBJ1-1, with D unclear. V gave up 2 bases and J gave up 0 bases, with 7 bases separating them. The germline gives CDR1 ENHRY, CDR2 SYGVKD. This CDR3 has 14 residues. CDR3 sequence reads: CAISESQLNTEAFF. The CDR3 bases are TGTGCCATCAGTGAGAGCCAGCTGAACACTGAAGCTTTCTTT.

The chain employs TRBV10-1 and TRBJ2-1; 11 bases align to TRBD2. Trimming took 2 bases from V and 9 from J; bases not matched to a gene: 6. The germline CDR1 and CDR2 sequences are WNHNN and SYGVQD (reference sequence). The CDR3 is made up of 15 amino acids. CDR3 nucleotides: TGCGCCAGCAGTGAGACTAGCGGGAGTATCGGTGAGCAGTTCTTC. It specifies CASSETSGSIGEQFF.

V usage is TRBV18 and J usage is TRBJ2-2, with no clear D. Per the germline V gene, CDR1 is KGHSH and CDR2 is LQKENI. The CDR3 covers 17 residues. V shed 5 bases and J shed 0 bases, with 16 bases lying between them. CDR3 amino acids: CASSFVVQDANTGELFF. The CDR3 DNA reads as TGTGCCAGCTCATTCGTCGTGCAGGATGCGAACACCGGGGAGCTGTTTTTT.

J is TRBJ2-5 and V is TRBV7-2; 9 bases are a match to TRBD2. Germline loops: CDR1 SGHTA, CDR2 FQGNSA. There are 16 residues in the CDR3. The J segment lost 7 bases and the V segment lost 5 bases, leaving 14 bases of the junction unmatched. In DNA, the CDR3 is TGTGCCAGCAGCCCGGTCTCGGCGGGAGGGTTGGGGACCCAGTACTTC. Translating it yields CASSPVSAGGLGTQYF. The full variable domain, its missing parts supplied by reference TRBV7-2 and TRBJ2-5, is GAGVSQSPSNKVTEKGKDVELRCDPISGHTALYWYRQSLGQGLEFLIYFQGNSAPDKSGLPSDRFSAERTGGSVSTLTIQRTQQEDSAVYLCASSPVSAGGLGTQYFGPGTRLLVL.

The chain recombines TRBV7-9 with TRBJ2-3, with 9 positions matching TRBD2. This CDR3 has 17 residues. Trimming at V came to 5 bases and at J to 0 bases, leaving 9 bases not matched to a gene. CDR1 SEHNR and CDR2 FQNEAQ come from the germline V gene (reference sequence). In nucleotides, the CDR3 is TGTGCCAGCAGCAGAAAGTTAGCGGGGGCTAGCACAGATACGCAGTATTTT. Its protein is CASSRKLAGASTDTQYF.

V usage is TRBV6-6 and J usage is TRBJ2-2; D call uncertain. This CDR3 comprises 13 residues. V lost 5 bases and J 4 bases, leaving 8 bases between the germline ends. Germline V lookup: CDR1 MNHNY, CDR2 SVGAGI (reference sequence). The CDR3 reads CASSPISTGELFF. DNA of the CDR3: TGTGCCAGCAGTCCCATTAGCACCGGGGAGCTGTTTTTT.

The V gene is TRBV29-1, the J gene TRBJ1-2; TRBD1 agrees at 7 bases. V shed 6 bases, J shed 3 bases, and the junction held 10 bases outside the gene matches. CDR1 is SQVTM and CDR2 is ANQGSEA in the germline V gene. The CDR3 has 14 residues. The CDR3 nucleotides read TGCAGCGTCCACGCAGGGGGAGGTGACTATGGCTACACCTTC. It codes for CSVHAGGGDYGYTF.

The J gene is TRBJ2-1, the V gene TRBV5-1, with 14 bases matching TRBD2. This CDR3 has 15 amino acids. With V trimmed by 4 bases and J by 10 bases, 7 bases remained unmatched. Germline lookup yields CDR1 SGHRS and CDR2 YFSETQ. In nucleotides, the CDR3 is TGCGCCAGCAGCCCGGGACTAGCGGGAGCCGGGGAGCAGTTCTTC. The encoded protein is CASSPGLAGAGEQFF.

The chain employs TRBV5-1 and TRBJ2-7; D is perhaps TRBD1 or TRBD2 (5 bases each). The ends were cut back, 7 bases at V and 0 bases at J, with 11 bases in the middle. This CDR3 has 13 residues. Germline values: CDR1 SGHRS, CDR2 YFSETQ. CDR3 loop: CASGTLDSYEQYF. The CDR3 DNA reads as TGCGCCAGCGGGACCTTAGACTCCTACGAGCAGTACTTC.

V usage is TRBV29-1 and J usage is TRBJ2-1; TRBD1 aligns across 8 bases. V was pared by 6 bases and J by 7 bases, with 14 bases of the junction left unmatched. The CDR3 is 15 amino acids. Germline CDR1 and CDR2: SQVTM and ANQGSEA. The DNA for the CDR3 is TGCAGCGTCCTAACGGACAGGGCGGAAAGGAATGAGCAGTTCTTC. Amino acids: CSVLTDRAERNEQFF.

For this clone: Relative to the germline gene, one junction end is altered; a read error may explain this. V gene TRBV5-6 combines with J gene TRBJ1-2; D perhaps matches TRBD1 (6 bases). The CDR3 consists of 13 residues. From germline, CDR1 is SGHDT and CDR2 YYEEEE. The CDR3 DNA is TGTGCCAGCAGCTTGGTTATATCATCGGACAGATCCTTC. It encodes CASSLVISSDRSF.

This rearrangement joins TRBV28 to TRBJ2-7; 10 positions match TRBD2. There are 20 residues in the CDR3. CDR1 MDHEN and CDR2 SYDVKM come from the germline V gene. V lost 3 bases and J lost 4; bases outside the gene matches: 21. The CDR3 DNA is TGTGCCAGCAGTTTGCCACGGAACAGCGGGAGGGCCAAGGGGCTATACGAGCAGTACTTC. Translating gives CASSLPRNSGRAKGLYEQYF. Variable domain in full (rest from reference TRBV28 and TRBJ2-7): DVKVTQSSRYLVKRTGEKVFLECVQDMDHENMFWYRQDPGLGLRLIYFSYDVKMKEKGDIPEGYSVSREKKERFSLILESASTNQTSMYLCASSLPRNSGRAKGLYEQYFGPGTRLTVT.

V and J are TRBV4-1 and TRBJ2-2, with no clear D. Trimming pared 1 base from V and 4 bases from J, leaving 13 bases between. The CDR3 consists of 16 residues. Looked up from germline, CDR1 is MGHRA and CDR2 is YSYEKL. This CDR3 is CASSQAEGWGTGELFF. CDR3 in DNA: TGCGCCAGCAGCCAAGCAGAAGGGTGGGGCACCGGGGAGCTGTTTTTT.

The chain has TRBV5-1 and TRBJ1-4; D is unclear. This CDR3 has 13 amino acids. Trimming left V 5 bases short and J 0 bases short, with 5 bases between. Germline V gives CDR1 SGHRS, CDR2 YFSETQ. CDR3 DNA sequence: TGCGCCAGCAGAAACCCAACTAATGAAAAACTGTTTTTT. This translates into CASRNPTNEKLFF.

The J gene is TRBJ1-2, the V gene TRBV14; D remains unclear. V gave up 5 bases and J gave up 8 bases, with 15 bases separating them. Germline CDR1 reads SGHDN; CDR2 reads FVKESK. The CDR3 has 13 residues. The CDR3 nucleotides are TGTGCCAGCAGCTTCGGCACTATCGGAGGCTACACCTTC. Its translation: CASSFGTIGGYTF.

The CDR3: CASSRSPILYSYEQYF. CDR3 nucleotides: TGTGCCAGCAGTCGATCCCCAATACTCTACTCCTACGAGCAGTACTTC. The chain uses TRBV27 and TRBJ2-7; no definite D call. Germline lookup yields CDR1 MNHEY and CDR2 SMNVEV (reference sequence). The CDR3 totals 16 residues. V shed 5 bases and J shed 0 bases, with 17 bases lying between them.

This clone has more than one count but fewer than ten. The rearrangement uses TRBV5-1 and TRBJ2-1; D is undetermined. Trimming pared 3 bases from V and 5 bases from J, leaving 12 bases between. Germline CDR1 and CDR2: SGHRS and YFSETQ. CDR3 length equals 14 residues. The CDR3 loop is CASSSLPTDNEQFF. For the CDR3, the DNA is TGCGCCAGCAGCTCCCTTCCTACGGACAATGAGCAGTTCTTC.

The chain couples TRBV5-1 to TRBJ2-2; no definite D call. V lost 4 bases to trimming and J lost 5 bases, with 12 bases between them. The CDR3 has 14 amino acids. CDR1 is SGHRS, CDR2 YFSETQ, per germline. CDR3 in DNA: TGCGCCAGCAGCCTAGTTGTGGAGACCGGGGAGCTGTTTTTT. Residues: CASSLVVETGELFF.

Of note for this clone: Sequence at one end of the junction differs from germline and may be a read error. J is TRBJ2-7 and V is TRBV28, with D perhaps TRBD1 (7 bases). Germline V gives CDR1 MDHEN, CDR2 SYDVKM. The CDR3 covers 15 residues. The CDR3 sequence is CASSYRYGGGWGEFF. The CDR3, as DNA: TGTGCCAGCAGTTATCGGTATGGAGGGGGCTGGGGGGAATTCTTC.

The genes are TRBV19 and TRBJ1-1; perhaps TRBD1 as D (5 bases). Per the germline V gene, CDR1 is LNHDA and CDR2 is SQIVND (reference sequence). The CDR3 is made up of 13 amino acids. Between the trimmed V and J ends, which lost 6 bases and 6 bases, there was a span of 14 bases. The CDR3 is CASRAGGKAEAFF. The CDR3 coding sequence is TGTGCCAGTAGGGCGGGGGGGAAAGCTGAAGCTTTCTTT.